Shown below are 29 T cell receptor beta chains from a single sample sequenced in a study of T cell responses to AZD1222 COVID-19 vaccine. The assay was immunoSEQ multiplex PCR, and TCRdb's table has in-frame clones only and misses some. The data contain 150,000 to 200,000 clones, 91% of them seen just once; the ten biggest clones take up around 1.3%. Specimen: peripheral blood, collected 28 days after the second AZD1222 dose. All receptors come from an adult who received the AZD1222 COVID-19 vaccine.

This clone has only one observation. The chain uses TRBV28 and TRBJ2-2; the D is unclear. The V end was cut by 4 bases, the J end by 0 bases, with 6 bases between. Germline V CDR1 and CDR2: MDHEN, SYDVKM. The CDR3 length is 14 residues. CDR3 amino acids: CASSWAANTGELFF. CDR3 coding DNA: TGTGCCAGCAGTTGGGCCGCGAACACCGGGGAGCTGTTTTTT.

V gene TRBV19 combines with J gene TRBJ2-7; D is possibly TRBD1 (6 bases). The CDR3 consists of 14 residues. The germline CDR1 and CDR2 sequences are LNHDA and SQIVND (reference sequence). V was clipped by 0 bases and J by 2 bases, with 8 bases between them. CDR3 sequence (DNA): TGTGCCAGTAGTATAGAGGGACATCCCTACGAGCAGTACTTC. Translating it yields CASSIEGHPYEQYF.

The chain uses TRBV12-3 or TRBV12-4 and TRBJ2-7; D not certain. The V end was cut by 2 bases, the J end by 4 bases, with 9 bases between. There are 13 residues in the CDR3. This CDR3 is CASSLSPLYEQYF. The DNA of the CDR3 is TGTGCCAGCAGTTTATCGCCCCTGTACGAGCAGTACTTC.

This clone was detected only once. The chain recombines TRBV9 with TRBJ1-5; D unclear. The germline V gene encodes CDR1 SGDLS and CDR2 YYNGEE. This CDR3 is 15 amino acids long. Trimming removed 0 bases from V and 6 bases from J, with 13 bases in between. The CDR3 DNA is TGTGCCAGCAGCGTAGTCCCGGGAGAGGGTCAGCCCCAGCATTTT. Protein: CASSVVPGEGQPQHF.

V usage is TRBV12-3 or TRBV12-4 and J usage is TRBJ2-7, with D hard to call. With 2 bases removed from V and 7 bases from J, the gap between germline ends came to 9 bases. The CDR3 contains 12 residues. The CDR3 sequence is CASSLFAREQYF. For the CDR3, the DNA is TGTGCCAGCAGTTTATTTGCGCGGGAGCAGTACTTC.

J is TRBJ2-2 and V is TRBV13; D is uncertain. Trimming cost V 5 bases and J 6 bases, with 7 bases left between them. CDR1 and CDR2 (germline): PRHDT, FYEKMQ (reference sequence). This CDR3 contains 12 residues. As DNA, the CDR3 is TGTGCCAGCAGCCTTTATCCCGGGGAGCTGTTTTTT. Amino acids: CASSLYPGELFF.

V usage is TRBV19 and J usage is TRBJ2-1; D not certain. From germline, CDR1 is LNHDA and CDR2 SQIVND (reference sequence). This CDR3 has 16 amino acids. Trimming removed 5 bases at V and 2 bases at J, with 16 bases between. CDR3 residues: CASSQPGRVAYNEQFF. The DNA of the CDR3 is TGTGCCAGTAGTCAACCCGGACGCGTCGCCTACAATGAGCAGTTCTTC.

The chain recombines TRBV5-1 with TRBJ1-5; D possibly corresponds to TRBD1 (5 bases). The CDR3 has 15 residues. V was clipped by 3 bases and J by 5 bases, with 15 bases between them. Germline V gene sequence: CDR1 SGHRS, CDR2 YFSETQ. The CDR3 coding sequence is TGCGCCAGCAGCTCAACCGGGGCGTCAGATCAGCCCCAGCATTTT. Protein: CASSSTGASDQPQHF. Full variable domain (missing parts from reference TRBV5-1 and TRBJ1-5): KAGVTQTPRYLIKTRGQQVTLSCSPISGHRSVSWYQQTPGQGLQFLFEYFSETQRNKGNFPGRFSGRQFSNSRSEMNVSTLELGDSALYLCASSSTGASDQPQHFGDGTRLSIL.

In nucleotides, the CDR3 is TGTGCCACCAGCAAAGTCGAAGGGATAGTACTGCCCACAGATACGCAGTATTTT. Encoded protein: CATSKVEGIVLPTDTQYF. The rearrangement uses TRBV15 and TRBJ2-3; no clear D. Deletions cut 4 bases from V and 2 bases from J, with 22 bases between. There are 18 residues in the CDR3. CDR1 is LNHNV, CDR2 YYDKDF, per germline (reference sequence).

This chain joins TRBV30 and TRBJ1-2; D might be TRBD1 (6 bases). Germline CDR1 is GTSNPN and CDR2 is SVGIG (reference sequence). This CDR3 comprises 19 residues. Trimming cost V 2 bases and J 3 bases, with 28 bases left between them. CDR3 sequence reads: CAWSSEGGKCRRADYGYTF. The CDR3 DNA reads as TGTGCCTGGAGTTCAGAAGGGGGGAAGTGTAGGAGGGCAGACTATGGCTACACCTTC.

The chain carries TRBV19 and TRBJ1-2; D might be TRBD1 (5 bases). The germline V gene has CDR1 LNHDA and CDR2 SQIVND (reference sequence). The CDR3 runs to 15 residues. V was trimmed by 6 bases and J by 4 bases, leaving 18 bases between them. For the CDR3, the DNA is TGTGCCAGTAGGGGGCCAGCTGGGGAGAGCTATGGCTACACCTTC. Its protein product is CASRGPAGESYGYTF. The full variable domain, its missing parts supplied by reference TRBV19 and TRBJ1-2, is DGGITQSPKYLFRKEGQNVTLSCEQNLNHDAMYWYRQDPGQGLRLIYYSQIVNDFQKGDIAEGYSVSREKKESFPLTVTSAQKNPTAFYLCASRGPAGESYGYTFGSGTRLTVV.

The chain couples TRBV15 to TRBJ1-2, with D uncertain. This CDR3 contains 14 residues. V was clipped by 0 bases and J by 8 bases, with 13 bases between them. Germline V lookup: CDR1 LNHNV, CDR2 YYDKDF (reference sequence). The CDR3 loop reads CATSRDLSRRGYTF. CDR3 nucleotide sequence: TGTGCCACCAGCAGAGATCTGTCACGTCGGGGCTACACCTTC. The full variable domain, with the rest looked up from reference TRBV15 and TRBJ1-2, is DAMVIQNPRYQVTQFGKPVTLSCSQTLNHNVMYWYQQKSSQAPKLLFHYYDKDFNNEADTPDNFQSRRPNTSFCFLDIRSPGLGDTAMYLCATSRDLSRRGYTFGSGTRLTVV.

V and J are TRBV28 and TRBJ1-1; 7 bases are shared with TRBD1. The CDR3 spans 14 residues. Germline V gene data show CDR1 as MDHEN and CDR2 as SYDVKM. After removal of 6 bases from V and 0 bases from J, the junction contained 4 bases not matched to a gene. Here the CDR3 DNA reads TGTGCCAGCAGAACGGGGACAGTGAACACTGAAGCTTTCTTT. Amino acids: CASRTGTVNTEAFF.

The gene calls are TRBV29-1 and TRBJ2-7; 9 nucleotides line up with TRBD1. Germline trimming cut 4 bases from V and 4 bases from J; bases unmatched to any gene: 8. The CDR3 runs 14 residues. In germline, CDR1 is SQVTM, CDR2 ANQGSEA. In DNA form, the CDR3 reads TGCAGCGTTGGTCGTGGGACAGGGAATTACGAGCAGTACTTC. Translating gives CSVGRGTGNYEQYF.

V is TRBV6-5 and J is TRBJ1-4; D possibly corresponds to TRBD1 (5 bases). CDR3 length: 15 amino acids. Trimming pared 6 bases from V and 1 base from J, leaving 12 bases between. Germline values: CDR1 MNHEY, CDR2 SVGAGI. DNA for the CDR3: TGTGCCAGCAGGACGGGGGGGGGAACTAATGAAAAACTGTTTTTT. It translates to CASRTGGGTNEKLFF.

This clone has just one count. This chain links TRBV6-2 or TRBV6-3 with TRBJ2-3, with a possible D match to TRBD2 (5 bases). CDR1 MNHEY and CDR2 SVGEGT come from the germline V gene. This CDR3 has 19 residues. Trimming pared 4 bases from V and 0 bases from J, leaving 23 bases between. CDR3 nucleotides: TGTGCCAGCAGTTTCTTCCTCCTACCGGACTCTACAAGCACAGATACGCAGTATTTT. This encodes CASSFFLLPDSTSTDTQYF.

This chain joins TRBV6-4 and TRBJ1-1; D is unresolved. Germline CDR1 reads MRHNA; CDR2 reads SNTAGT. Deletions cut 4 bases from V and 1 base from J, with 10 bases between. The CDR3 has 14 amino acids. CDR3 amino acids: CASSVGNGNTEAFF. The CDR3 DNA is TGTGCCAGCAGTGTTGGAAACGGGAACACTGAAGCTTTCTTT.

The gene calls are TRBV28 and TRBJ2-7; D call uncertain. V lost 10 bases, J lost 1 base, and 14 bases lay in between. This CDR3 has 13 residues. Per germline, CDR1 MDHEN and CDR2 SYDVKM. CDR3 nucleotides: TGTGCCATCGACGGCAGGTCATCCTACGAGCAGTACTTC. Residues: CAIDGRSSYEQYF.

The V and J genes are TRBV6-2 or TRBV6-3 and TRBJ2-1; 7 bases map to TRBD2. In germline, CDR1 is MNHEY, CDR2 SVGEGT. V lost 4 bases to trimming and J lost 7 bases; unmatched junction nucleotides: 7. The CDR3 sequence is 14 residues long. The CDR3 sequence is CASSFDGRYNEQFF. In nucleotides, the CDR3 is TGTGCCAGCAGTTTCGACGGGAGGTATAATGAGCAGTTCTTC.

The CDR3 is CASRTGLGPLFF. In DNA, the CDR3 is TGTGCCAGCAGGACGGGACTAGGCCCGCTGTTTTTT. This rearrangement joins TRBV28 to TRBJ2-2, with 8 nucleotides matching TRBD2. The CDR3 length is 12 residues. Germline loops: CDR1 MDHEN, CDR2 SYDVKM. J was trimmed by 13 bases and V by 6 bases; bases with no gene match: 7.

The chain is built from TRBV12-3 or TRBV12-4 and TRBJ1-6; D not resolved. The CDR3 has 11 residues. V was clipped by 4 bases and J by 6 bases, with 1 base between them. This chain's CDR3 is CASSSNSPLHF. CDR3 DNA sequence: TGTGCCAGCAGTTCTAATTCACCCCTCCACTTT.

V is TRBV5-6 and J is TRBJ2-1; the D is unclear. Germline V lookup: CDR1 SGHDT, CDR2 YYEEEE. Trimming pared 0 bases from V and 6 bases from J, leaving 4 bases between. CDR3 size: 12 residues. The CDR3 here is CASSLGGNEQFF. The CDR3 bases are TGTGCCAGCAGCTTGGGGGGCAATGAGCAGTTCTTC.

The chain's CDR3 is CASSYADRGGYTF. CDR3 nucleotide sequence: TGTGCCAGCAGTTACGCGGACAGGGGTGGCTACACCTTC. This chain joins TRBV6-5 and TRBJ1-2; 9 bases fit TRBD1. The CDR3 covers 13 residues. Germline CDR1 is MNHEY and CDR2 is SVGAGI. V dropped 2 bases and J dropped 7; count of bases not matched to a gene: 2.

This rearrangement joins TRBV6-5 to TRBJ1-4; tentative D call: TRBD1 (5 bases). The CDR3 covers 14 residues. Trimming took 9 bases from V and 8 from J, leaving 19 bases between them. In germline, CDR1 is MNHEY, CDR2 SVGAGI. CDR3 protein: CASSDEGRREKLFF. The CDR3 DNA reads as TGTGCCAGTTCCGATGAGGGGAGGAGAGAAAAACTGTTTTTT.

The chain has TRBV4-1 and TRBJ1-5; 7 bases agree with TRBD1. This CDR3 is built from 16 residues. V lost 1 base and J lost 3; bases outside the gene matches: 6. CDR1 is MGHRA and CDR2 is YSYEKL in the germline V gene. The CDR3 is CASSQARQGANQPQHF. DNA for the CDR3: TGCGCCAGCAGCCAAGCCCGACAGGGAGCCAATCAGCCCCAGCATTTT.

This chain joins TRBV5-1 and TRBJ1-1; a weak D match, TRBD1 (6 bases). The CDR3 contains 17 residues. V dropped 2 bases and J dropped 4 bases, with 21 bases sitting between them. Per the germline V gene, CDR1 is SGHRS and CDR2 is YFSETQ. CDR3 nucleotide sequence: TGCGCCAGCAGCTTCGGGGACAACCCCGTTTCGGGCACTGAAGCTTTCTTT. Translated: CASSFGDNPVSGTEAFF.

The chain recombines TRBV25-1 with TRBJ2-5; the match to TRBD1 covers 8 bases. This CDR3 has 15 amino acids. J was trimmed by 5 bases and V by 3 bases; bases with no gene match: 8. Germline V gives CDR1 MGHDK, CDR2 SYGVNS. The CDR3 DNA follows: TGTGCCAGCAGTGATACAGGACAGGGACCGGAGACCCAGTACTTC. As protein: CASSDTGQGPETQYF.

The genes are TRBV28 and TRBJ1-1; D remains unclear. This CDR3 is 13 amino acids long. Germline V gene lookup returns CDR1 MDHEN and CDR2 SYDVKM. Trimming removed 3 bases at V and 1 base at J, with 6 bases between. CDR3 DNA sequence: TGTGCCAGCAGTTTTTGGGGGAACACTGAAGCTTTCTTT. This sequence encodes CASSFWGNTEAFF.

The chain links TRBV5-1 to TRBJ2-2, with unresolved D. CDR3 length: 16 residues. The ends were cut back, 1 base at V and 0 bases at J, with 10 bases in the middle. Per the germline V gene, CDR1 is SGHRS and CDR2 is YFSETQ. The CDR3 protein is CASSLSGRANTGELFF. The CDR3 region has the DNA TGCGCCAGCAGCTTGTCCGGCCGGGCGAACACCGGGGAGCTGTTTTTT.